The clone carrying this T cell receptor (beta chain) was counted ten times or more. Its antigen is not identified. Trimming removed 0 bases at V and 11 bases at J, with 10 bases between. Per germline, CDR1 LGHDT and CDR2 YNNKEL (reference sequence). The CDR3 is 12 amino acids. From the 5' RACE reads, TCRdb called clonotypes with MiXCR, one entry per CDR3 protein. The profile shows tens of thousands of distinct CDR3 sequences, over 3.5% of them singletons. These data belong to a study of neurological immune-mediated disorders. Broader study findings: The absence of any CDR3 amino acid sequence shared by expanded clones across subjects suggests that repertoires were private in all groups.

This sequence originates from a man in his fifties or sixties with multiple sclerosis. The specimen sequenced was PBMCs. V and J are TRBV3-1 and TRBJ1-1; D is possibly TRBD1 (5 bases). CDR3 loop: CASSQERDAAFF. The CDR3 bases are TGTGCCAGCAGCCAAGAACGGGACGCCGCTTTCTTT.